This T cell receptor beta chain was sequenced in a study of cytomegalovirus exposure and HLA in healthy donors. Study-wide points: CMV antigen specificity was confirmed in vitro for a few CMV-associated chains.

In the PCR, 60 Vbeta and 13 Jbeta primers were used. Clones were sequenced by immunoSEQ multiplex PCR, and TCRdb holds only the in-frame ones, with some missing. The sample yields 180,000 or so clones, of which the top ten take up roughly 0.74%. The CDR3 covers 14 residues. Germline V gene sequence: CDR1 SQVTM, CDR2 ANQGSEA. The V end was cut by 4 bases, the J end by 1 base, with 13 bases between. As to this clone: As yet, its antigen is unknown.

V is TRBV29-1 and J is TRBJ1-1; TRBD1 might be the D (6 bases). This TCR derives from a boy between 5 and 17 years old in good health and CMV-seronegative. The specimen sequenced was PBMCs. CDR3 DNA: TGCAGCGTTGTTTCAGGGGCAGAGAACACTGAAGCTTTCTTT. Translating gives CSVVSGAENTEAFF.